Following are 23 T cell receptor beta chains from one sample sequenced in a study of early T cells in non-severe SARS-CoV-2 infection. From the 5' RACE reads, TCRdb called clonotypes with MiXCR, one entry per CDR3 protein. The repertoire holds under 70,000 distinct CDR3 sequences, with approximately 6% as singletons. The specimen comprised whole blood, sampled at baseline. The receptors here all came from an adult who was a healthcare worker with PCR-confirmed SARS-CoV-2 infection or an uninfected control (not recorded which).

This clonotype was counted at least ten times. The rearrangement links TRBV7-2 to TRBJ1-3; D is unresolved. Between the trimmed V and J ends, which lost 5 bases and 2 bases, there was a span of 13 bases. This CDR3 region has 15 residues. Germline V gene lookup returns CDR1 SGHTA and CDR2 FQGNSA. CDR3 protein: CASSLPAAPGNTIYF. The CDR3 coding sequence is TGTGCCAGCAGCCTCCCGGCCGCCCCTGGAAACACCATATATTTT.

This clonotype was counted ten times or more. V gene TRBV4-2 combines with J gene TRBJ2-1; 8 bases are a match to TRBD2. With 0 bases clipped from V and 0 bases from J, the junction kept 4 bases outside the gene matches. The length of the CDR3 is 17 residues. Germline V gives CDR1 LGHNA, CDR2 YNFKEQ. CDR3 amino acids: CASSQDLSGTSYNEQFF. The CDR3 coding sequence is TGTGCCAGCAGCCAAGATCTTAGCGGGACCTCCTACAATGAGCAGTTCTTC.

This clonotype has at least ten counts. This chain uses TRBV6-5 with TRBJ2-2, with a weak D call TRBD1 (5 bases). Germline V gene lookup returns CDR1 MNHEY and CDR2 SVGAGI. The CDR3 sequence is 18 residues long. V lost 2 bases, J lost 1 base, and 17 bases lay in between. This CDR3 reads CASSYHHALTGNTGELFF. CDR3 DNA: TGTGCCAGCAGTTACCACCATGCACTCACAGGGAACACCGGGGAGCTGTTTTTT.

This clonotype has more than one count but fewer than ten. This chain joins TRBV6-2 or TRBV6-3 and TRBJ1-1; D is ambiguous. V was trimmed by 2 bases and J by 1 base, leaving 5 bases between them. Germline V gene sequence: CDR1 MNHEY, CDR2 SVGEGT. CDR3 length equals 13 residues. The CDR3 spells CASSYEENTEAFF. CDR3 nucleotide sequence: TGTGCCAGCAGTTACGAGGAGAACACTGAAGCTTTCTTT.

This clonotype was picked up many times. The V and J genes are TRBV28 and TRBJ2-5, with D unclear. The CDR3 covers 11 residues. Trimming took 5 bases from V and 7 from J, leaving 8 bases between them. The germline gives CDR1 MDHEN, CDR2 SYDVKM. CDR3 sequence (DNA): TGTGCCAGCAGTCCCTCGGCGACCCAGTACTTC. It encodes CASSPSATQYF.

This chain links TRBV15 with TRBJ2-7; 9 bases match TRBD1. From germline, CDR1 is LNHNV and CDR2 YYDKDF (reference sequence). Trimming at V came to 0 bases and at J to 6 bases, leaving 6 bases not matched to a gene. The CDR3 covers 15 residues. The CDR3 DNA sequence: TGTGCCACCAGCAGAGATACCGCGACAGGGGGCGAGCAGTACTTC. This sequence encodes CATSRDTATGGEQYF.

This clonotype occurred many times. This chain connects TRBV7-9 to TRBJ2-1; D not resolved. The CDR3 runs 10 residues. Germline-derived CDR1 and CDR2 are SEHNR and FQNEAQ (reference sequence). The ends were cut back, 1 base at V and 11 bases at J, with 3 bases in the middle. The CDR3 sequence is CASSLGKQFF. For the CDR3, the DNA is TGTGCCAGCAGCTTAGGCAAGCAGTTCTTC.

There are a few counts of this clonotype. The rearrangement joins TRBV9 to TRBJ1-4; a weak D match, TRBD1 (6 bases). The CDR3 is made up of 15 amino acids. Germline loops: CDR1 SGDLS, CDR2 YYNGEE. V gave up 1 base and J gave up 5 bases, with 12 bases separating them. In DNA, the CDR3 is TGTGCCAGCAGCGTAACAGGGATGGGGAATGAAAAACTGTTTTTT. Its translation: CASSVTGMGNEKLFF.

This clonotype was seen many times. The V and J genes are TRBV5-6 and TRBJ2-1; D unclear. V lost 1 base, J lost 0 bases, and 5 bases lay in between. CDR3 length: 14 residues. Germline CDR1 is SGHDT and CDR2 is YYEEEE. The CDR3, as DNA: TGTGCCAGCAGCTTGCTGAGCTCCTACAATGAGCAGTTCTTC. Translating gives CASSLLSSYNEQFF.

This clonotype was counted at least ten times. The V gene is TRBV4-1, the J gene TRBJ2-1; D is unclear. Trimming took off 4 bases at V and 0 bases at J, with 13 bases between the two ends. The CDR3 runs 16 residues. CDR1 MGHRA and CDR2 YSYEKL come from the germline V gene. The CDR3 DNA reads TGCGCCAGCAGCCTCAAGATCCCTGGCTCCTACAATGAGCAGTTCTTC. Translation gives CASSLKIPGSYNEQFF.

This clonotype has only a few counts. The chain links TRBV6-1 to TRBJ2-4; 8 bases are shared with TRBD1. Trimming took 6 bases from V and 5 from J; bases not matched to a gene: 3. This CDR3 region has 13 residues. The germline CDR1 and CDR2 sequences are MNHNS and SASEGT. CDR3 DNA: TGTGCCAGCAGCAGACAGGGGCAAAACATTCAGTACTTC. Translating gives CASSRQGQNIQYF.

This clonotype was observed a handful of times. V and J are TRBV4-2 and TRBJ2-3; perhaps TRBD1 as D (5 bases). Trimming cost V 3 bases and J 6 bases, with 13 bases left between them. Looked up from germline, CDR1 is LGHNA and CDR2 is YNFKEQ. The length of the CDR3 is 14 residues. The CDR3 region has the DNA TGTGCCAGCAGCCAGGGGCCGCAGGAGGATACGCAGTATTTT. This sequence encodes CASSQGPQEDTQYF.

This clonotype was seen repeatedly, ten times or more. This chain joins TRBV4-2 and TRBJ2-7; 10 positions match TRBD2. The CDR3 covers 15 residues. J lost 3 bases, V lost 4 bases, and 6 bases had no gene match. Germline CDR1 reads LGHNA; CDR2 reads YNFKEQ. The CDR3 spells CASSLGLASNYEQYF. The CDR3 bases are TGTGCCAGCAGCCTGGGACTAGCGAGTAACTACGAGCAGTACTTC.

This chain connects TRBV29-1 to TRBJ2-3, with D perhaps matching TRBD2 (5 bases). The CDR3 covers 13 residues. Germline loops: CDR1 SQVTM, CDR2 ANQGSEA. Trimming removed 4 bases from V and 2 bases from J, with 10 bases in between. CDR3 in amino acids: CSVVGLNTDTQYF. In nucleotides, the CDR3 is TGCAGCGTTGTTGGACTTAACACAGATACGCAGTATTTT.

The V gene is TRBV29-1, the J gene TRBJ1-5, with D uncertain. Germline V lookup: CDR1 SQVTM, CDR2 ANQGSEA. The CDR3 length is 13 residues. Trimming left V 5 bases short and J 1 base short, with 9 bases between. Here the CDR3 reads CSVLSGSNQPQHF. DNA of the CDR3: TGCAGCGTTTTAAGTGGGAGCAATCAGCCCCAGCATTTT.

The V call is TRBV11-2, the J call TRBJ2-1; D uncertain. The length of the CDR3 is 16 residues. The germline V gene has CDR1 SGHAT and CDR2 FQNNGV. Trimming cost V 2 bases and J 7 bases, with 18 bases left between them. CDR3 loop: CASSLSGWSSRNEQFF. The CDR3 nucleotides are TGTGCCAGCAGCTTAAGTGGTTGGAGTTCACGGAATGAGCAGTTCTTC.

This clonotype was seen repeatedly, ten times or more. This chain uses TRBV20-1 with TRBJ2-1; the D call may be TRBD1 or TRBD2 (5 bases each). This CDR3 comprises 17 residues. Trimming cost V 6 bases and J 0 bases, with 21 bases left between them. Germline CDR1 and CDR2: DFQATT and SNEGSKA (reference sequence). In nucleotides, the CDR3 is TGCAGTGCGCTGAAGCGATGGGGGTTTAACTCCTACAATGAGCAGTTCTTC. Its protein product is CSALKRWGFNSYNEQFF.

There are many counts of this clonotype. The chain carries TRBV6-2 or TRBV6-3 and TRBJ2-7, with 7 bases lining up with TRBD1. Looked up from germline, CDR1 is MNHEY and CDR2 is SVGEGT. The CDR3 loop spans 12 amino acids. The junction had 4 bases not matched to a gene; V was cut back by 5 bases and J by 6 bases. CDR3 region: CASSPTGVEQYF. The CDR3 coding sequence is TGTGCCAGCAGTCCAACAGGGGTCGAGCAGTACTTC.

The J gene is TRBJ1-4, the V gene TRBV25-1, with 9 nucleotides matching TRBD1. The CDR3 totals 14 residues. V lost 4 bases and J lost 3; bases outside the gene matches: 0. In germline, CDR1 is MGHDK, CDR2 SYGVNS. In DNA, the CDR3 is TGTGCCAGCAGTGGGGACAGGGCTAATGAAAAACTGTTTTTT. This translates into CASSGDRANEKLFF. Combining the CDR3 with reference TRBV25-1 and TRBJ1-4 gives the whole variable domain EADIYQTPRYLVIGTGKKITLECSQTMGHDKMYWYQQDPGMELHLIHYSYGVNSTEKGDLSSESTVSRIRTEHFPLTLESARPSHTSQYLCASSGDRANEKLFFGSGTQLSVL.

This clonotype appeared many times. The chain is built from TRBV10-3 and TRBJ2-1; a weak D match, TRBD1 (6 bases). The V end lost 8 bases, the J end lost 3 bases, and 14 bases lay between the germline ends. The CDR3 has 14 residues. From germline, CDR1 is ENHRY and CDR2 SYGVKD. DNA for the CDR3: TGTGCCATCGGAAACAGGGAAGGCTACAATGAGCAGTTCTTC. Translation gives CAIGNREGYNEQFF.

This clonotype was recorded many times. The V and J genes are TRBV29-1 and TRBJ2-5, with TRBD1 matching over 7 bases. CDR1 and CDR2 from the germline V gene are SQVTM and ANQGSEA. CDR3 size: 13 residues. J was trimmed by 5 bases and V by 7 bases; bases with no gene match: 10. In DNA, the CDR3 is TGCAGCGCACAAAGGGACAGCGCGGAGACCCAGTACTTC. It translates to CSAQRDSAETQYF.

This clonotype was counted ten times or more. The V call is TRBV18, the J call TRBJ1-6; TRBD1 is a possible D gene (5 bases). The V gene lost 5 bases and the J gene lost 10 bases, with 12 bases spanning the gap. CDR1 is KGHSH and CDR2 is LQKENI in the germline V gene. The CDR3 has 13 amino acids. CDR3 sequence reads: CASSSREGSPLHF. The CDR3 region has the DNA TGTGCCAGCTCATCCAGGGAAGGGTCACCCCTCCACTTT.

In this sample, this clonotype turned up a few times. This chain joins TRBV24-1 and TRBJ2-1, with D possibly called TRBD1 or TRBD2 (5 bases each). This CDR3 contains 18 residues. V shed 1 base and J shed 4 bases, with 19 bases lying between them. Germline CDR1 reads KGHDR; CDR2 reads SFDVKD. Here the CDR3 reads CATSDFRLTGTGYNEQFF. Written as DNA, the CDR3 is TGTGCCACCAGTGATTTTCGCTTGACCGGGACGGGGTACAATGAGCAGTTCTTC.